The TCR beta chain described here comes from a study of shared clonotypes between healthy human individuals. Study outcomes and limitations: In having few donors, the study represented limited genetic and exposure-history diversity.

Each sample came from a Caucasian adult donor living in Nashville, Tennessee. Each unsorted sample relied on 100 million or so PBMCs as its source of genomic DNA. A word on this clone: Its antigen is undetermined.

The material for each subset, its genomic DNA, was split evenly across several immunoSEQ plates. Only in-frame clones appear in the TCRdb table, and some are missing; sequencing was by immunoSEQ multiplex PCR. The sample has about half a million clones, roughly 83% seen once. This CDR3 comprises 14 residues. The V gene lost 0 bases and the J gene lost 5 bases, with 10 bases spanning the gap. The germline V gene has CDR1 LNHNV and CDR2 YYDKDF (reference sequence). The chain carries TRBV15 and TRBJ2-5, with D perhaps TRBD2 (5 bases). Input material: PBMCs. The receptor comes from a woman in her thirties or forties in good health. Some clones in this sample may be carry-over from other donors' samples. CDR3 sequence: CATSRDRGFETQYF. Written as DNA, the CDR3 is TGTGCCACCAGCAGAGATCGAGGGTTTGAGACCCAGTACTTC. Full variable domain (remainder filled in from reference TRBV15 and TRBJ2-5): DAMVIQNPRYQVTQFGKPVTLSCSQTLNHNVMYWYQQKSSQAPKLLFHYYDKDFNNEADTPDNFQSRRPNTSFCFLDIRSPGLGDTAMYLCATSRDRGFETQYFGPGTRLLVL.